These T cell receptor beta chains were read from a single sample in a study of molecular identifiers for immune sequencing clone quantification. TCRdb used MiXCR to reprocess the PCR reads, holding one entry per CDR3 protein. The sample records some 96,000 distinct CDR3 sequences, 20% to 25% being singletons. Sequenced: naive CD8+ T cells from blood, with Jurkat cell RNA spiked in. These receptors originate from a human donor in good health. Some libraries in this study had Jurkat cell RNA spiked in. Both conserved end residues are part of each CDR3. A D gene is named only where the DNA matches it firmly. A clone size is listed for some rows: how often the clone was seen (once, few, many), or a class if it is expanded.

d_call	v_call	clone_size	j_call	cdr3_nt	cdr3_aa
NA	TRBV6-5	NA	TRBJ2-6	TGTGCCAGCAGTCACTCGAGGGTCATCTCTGGGGCCAACGTCCTGACTTTC	CASSHSRVISGANVLTF
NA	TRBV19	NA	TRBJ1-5	TGTGCCAGTAGTATCGGTGATCGGGGTTTCAATCAGCCCCAGCATTTT	CASSIGDRGFNQPQHF
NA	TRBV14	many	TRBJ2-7	TGTGCCAGCAGCCCGGCCTTCGGGTTGCTCTCCTACGAGCAGTACTTC	CASSPAFGLLSYEQYF
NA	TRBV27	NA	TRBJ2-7	TGTGCCAGCGGTTCAGGGCCGACCTACGAGCAGTACTTC	CASGSGPTYEQYF
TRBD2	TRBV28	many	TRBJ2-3	TGTGCCAGCAGTTCGTGGACTAGCGGGAGGAACACAGATACGCAGTATTTT	CASSSWTSGRNTDTQYF
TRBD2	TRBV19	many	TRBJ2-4	TGTGCCAGTAGTATAGATCCTAGCGGGAAGGACATTCAGTACTTC	CASSIDPSGKDIQYF
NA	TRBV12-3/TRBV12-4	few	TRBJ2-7	TGTGCCAGCAGCCCAGGGGCGGGGAACGAGCAGTACTTC	CASSPGAGNEQYF
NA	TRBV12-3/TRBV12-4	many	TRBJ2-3	TGTGCCAGCAGCCCACTCGGCCAACAGGGATCAGATACGCAGTATTTT	CASSPLGQQGSDTQYF
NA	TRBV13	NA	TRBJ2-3	TGTGCCAGCAGCCCACGGACAGGCGAAAGGGGGGAGATGGATACGCAGTATTTT	CASSPRTGERGEMDTQYF
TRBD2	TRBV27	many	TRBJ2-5	TGTGCCAGCAGTCCACCCCAGCCAGCGGGGGCCGGGACCCAGTACTTC	CASSPPQPAGAGTQYF
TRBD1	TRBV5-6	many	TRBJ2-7	TGTGCCAGCAGCTCCGGGACAGGGTCCGAGCAGTACTTC	CASSSGTGSEQYF
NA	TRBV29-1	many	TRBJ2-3	TGCAGCGTTGCTGAGCAAATTAGCACAGATACGCAGTATTTT	CSVAEQISTDTQYF
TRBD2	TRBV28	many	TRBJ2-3	TGTGCCAGGAAAGAGCGGGAGAGCCCGACAGATACGCAGTATTTT	CARKERESPTDTQYF
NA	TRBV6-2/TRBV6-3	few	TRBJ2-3	TGTGCCAGCAGTTACGGGGCAGGGCGAACAGATACGCAGTATTTT	CASSYGAGRTDTQYF
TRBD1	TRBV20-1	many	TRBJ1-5	TGCAGTGCCAAACCGCGCAAAGGACAGGGGAGTCAGCCCCAGCATTTT	CSAKPRKGQGSQPQHF
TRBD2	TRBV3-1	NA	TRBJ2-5	TGTGCCAGCAGCCAAGATCTTGGTAGCGGGGGGGAGCTAGAGACCCAGTACTTC	CASSQDLGSGGELETQYF
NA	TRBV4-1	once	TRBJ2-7	TGCGCCAGCCGCCAAGACCCCGGCGCTGGACCCGTCTTC	CASRQDPGAGPVF
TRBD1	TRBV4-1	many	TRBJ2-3	TGCGCCAGCACCCGGACCGACAGGGCAACAGATACGCAGTATTTT	CASTRTDRATDTQYF
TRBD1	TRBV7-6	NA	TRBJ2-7	TGTGCCAGCAGCTTAAGAGAAGGGACAGGGGATCCCCAGCAGTACTTC	CASSLREGTGDPQQYF
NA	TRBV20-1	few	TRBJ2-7	TGCAGTGCTAGAGTAGGTCAGTGGCTCGAGCAGTACTTC	CSARVGQWLEQYF
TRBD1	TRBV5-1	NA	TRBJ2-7	TGCGCCAGCAGCTCCCTAGGGACAGGGCTAACCTACGAGCAGTACTTC	CASSSLGTGLTYEQYF
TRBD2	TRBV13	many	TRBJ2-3	TGTGCCAGCAGCTTGGGGACTAGCGGCTTCACAGATACGCAGTATTTT	CASSLGTSGFTDTQYF
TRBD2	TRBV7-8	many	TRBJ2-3	TGTGCCAGCAGCTTAGTTGGCGGGGGGGCCGGAGATACGCAGTATTTT	CASSLVGGGAGDTQYF
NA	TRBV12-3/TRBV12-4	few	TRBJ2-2	TGTGCCAGCAGTCCCTTAACTCCAGGAAACACCGGGGAGCTGTTTTTT	CASSPLTPGNTGELFF
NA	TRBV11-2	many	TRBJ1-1	TGTGCCAGCACCCAACTGAACACTGAAGCTTTCTTT	CASTQLNTEAFF
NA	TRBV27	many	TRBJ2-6	TGTGCCAGCAGTCTTCTTTTTGGGGGACCCTCTGGGGCCAACGTCCTGACTTTC	CASSLLFGGPSGANVLTF
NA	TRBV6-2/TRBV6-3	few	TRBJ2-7	TGTGCCAGCAGTTACTTAGGATCCGACAGAAACTACGAGCAGTACTTC	CASSYLGSDRNYEQYF
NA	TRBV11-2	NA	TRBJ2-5	TGTGCCAGCAGCGCACCCTACCTCGGGGCCCGTGGGGAGACCCAGTACTTC	CASSAPYLGARGETQYF
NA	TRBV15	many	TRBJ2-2	TGTGCCACCAGCAGAGATTTGGGAATGACCGGGGAGCTGTTTTTT	CATSRDLGMTGELFF
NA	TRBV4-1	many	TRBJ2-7	TGCGCCAGCAGCCAACCCCACGGCAGGATTGGGGGAGGCTCCTACGAGCAGTACTTC	CASSQPHGRIGGGSYEQYF
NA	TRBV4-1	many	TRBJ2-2	TGCGCCAGCAGCCAAGATAACACCGGGGAGCTGTTTTTT	CASSQDNTGELFF